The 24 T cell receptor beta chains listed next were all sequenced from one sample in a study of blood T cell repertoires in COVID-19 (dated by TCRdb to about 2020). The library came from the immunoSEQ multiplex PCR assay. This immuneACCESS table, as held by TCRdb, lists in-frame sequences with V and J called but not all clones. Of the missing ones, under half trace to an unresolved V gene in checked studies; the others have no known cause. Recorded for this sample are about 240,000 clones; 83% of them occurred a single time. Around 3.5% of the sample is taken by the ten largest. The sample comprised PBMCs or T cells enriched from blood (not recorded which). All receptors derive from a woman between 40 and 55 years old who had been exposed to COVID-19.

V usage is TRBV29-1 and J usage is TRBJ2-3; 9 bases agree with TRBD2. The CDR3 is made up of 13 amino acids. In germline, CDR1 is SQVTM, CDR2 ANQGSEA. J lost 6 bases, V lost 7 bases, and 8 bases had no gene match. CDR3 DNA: TGCAGCGATGGGGGACTAGCCGGCGATACGCAGTATTTT. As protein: CSDGGLAGDTQYF.

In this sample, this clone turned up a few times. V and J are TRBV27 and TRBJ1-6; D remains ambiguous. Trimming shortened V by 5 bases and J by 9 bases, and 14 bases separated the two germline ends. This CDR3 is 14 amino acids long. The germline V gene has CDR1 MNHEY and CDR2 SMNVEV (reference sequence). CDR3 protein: CASSPDPSVSPLHF. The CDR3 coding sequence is TGTGCCAGCAGTCCAGACCCGAGCGTTTCACCCCTCCACTTT.

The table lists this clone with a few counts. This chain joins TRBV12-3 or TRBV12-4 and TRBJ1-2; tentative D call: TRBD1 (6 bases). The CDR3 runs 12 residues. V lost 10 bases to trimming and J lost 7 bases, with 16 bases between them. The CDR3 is CATRLGARGYTF. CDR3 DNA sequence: TGTGCCACCCGTTTGGGGGCGCGTGGCTACACCTTC.

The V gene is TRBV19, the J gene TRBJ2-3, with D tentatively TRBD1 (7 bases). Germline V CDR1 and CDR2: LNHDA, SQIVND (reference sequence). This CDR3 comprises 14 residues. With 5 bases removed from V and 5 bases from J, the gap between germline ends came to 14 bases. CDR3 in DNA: TGTGCCAGTAGTTGGAGGGGGCGAGGAGATACGCAGTATTTT. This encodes CASSWRGRGDTQYF.

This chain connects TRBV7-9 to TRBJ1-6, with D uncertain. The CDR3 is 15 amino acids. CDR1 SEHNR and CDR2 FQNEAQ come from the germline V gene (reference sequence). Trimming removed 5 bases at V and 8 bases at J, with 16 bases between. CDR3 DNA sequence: TGTGCCAGCAGCCTAACCGGTGCCGTTGATTCACCCCTCCACTTT. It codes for CASSLTGAVDSPLHF. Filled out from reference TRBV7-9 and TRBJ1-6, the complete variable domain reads DTGVSQNPRHKITKRGQNVTFRCDPISEHNRLYWYRQTLGQGPEFLTYFQNEAQLEKSRLLSDRFSAERPKGSFSTLEIQRTEQGDSAMYLCASSLTGAVDSPLHFGNGTRLTVT.

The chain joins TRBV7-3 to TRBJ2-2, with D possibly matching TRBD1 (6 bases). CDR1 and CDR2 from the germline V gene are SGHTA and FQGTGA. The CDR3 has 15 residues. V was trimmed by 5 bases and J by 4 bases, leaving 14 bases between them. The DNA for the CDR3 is TGTGCCAGCAGCGAAACCCCAGGGGCCACCGGGGAGCTGTTTTTT. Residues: CASSETPGATGELFF.

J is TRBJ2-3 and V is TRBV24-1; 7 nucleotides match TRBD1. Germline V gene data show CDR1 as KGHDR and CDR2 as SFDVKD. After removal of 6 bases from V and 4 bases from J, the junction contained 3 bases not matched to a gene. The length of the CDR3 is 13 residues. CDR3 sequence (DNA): TGTGCCACCAGTCAGACAGGGCCAGATACGCAGTATTTT. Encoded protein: CATSQTGPDTQYF.

Here the CDR3 DNA reads TGTGCCAGCAGCCCCTGGACAGGGGGGACGAACACTGAAGCTTTCTTT. Encoded protein: CASSPWTGGTNTEAFF. This chain uses TRBV11-2 with TRBJ1-1; 10 bases map to TRBD1. From germline, CDR1 is SGHAT and CDR2 FQNNGV. The CDR3 extends over 16 amino acids. V lost 5 bases, J lost 1 base, and 7 bases stayed unmatched.

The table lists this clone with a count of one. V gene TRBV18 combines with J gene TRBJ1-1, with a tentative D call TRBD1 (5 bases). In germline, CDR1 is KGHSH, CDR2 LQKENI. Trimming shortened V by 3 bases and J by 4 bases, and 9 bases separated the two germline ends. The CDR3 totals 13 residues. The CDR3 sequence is CASSPVGGTEAFF. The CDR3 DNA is TGTGCCAGCTCACCTGTGGGGGGCACTGAAGCTTTCTTT.

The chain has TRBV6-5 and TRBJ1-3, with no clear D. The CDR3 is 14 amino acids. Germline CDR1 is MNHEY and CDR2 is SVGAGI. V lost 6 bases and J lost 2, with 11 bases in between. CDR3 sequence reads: CASSPPGTGNTIYF. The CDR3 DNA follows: TGTGCCAGCAGCCCCCCCGGTACTGGAAACACCATATATTTT.

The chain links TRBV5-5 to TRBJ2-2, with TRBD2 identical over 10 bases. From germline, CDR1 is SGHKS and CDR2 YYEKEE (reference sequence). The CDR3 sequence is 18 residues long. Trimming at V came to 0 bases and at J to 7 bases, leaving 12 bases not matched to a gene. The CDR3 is CASSLVGRLAGVHGELFF. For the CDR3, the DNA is TGTGCCAGCAGCTTGGTTGGGCGGCTAGCGGGGGTTCACGGGGAGCTGTTTTTT.

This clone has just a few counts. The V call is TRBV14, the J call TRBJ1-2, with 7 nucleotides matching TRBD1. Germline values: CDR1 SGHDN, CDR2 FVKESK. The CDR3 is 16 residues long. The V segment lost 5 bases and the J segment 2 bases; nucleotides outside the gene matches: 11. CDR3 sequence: CASSYGTEGTNYGYTF. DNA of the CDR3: TGTGCCAGCAGCTACGGGACAGAGGGAACCAACTATGGCTACACCTTC.

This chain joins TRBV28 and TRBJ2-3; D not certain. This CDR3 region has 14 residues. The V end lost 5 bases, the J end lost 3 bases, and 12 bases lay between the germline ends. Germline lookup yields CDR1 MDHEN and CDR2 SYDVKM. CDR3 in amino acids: CASSPSLYTDTQYF. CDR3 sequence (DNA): TGTGCCAGCAGTCCCTCCTTATATACAGATACGCAGTATTTT.

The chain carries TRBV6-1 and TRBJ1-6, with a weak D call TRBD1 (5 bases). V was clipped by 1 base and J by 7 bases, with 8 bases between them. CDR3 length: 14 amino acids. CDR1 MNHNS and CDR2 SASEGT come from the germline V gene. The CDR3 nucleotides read TGTGCCAGCAGTGAAGGGGACTCAAATTCACCCCTCCACTTT. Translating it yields CASSEGDSNSPLHF.

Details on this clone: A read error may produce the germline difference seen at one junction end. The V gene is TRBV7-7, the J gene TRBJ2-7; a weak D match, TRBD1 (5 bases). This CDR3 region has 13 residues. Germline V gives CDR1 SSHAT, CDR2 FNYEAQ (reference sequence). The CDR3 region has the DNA TGTGCTAGCAGCCAAAGGACAAAGTACGAGCAGTACTTC. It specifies CASSQRTKYEQYF.

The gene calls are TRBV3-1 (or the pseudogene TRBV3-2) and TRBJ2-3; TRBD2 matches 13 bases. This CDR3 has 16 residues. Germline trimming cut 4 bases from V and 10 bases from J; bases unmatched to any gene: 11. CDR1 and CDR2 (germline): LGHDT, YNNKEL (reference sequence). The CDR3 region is CASSPPGTSGDGAQYF. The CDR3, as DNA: TGTGCCAGCAGCCCACCCGGGACTAGCGGGGATGGGGCGCAGTATTTT.

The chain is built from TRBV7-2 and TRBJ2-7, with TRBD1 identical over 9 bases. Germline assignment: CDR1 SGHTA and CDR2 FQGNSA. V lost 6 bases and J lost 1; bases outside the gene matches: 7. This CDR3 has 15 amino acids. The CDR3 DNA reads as TGTGCCAGCAGATCAAGGGGACAGGGATCCTACGAGCAGTACTTC. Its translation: CASRSRGQGSYEQYF.

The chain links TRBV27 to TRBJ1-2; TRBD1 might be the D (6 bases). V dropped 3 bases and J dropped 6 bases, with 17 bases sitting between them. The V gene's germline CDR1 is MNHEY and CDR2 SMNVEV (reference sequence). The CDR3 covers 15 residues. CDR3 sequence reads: CASSFGGSGGHGYTF. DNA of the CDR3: TGTGCCAGCAGTTTCGGAGGATCGGGGGGCCATGGCTACACCTTC.

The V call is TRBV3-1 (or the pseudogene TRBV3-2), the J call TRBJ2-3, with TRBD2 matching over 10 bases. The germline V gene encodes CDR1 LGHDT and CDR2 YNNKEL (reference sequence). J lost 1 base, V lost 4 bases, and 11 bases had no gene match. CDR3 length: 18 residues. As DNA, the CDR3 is TGTGCCAGCAGCCTTCTAGCGGGGGCCTTGATACGCACAGATACGCAGTATTTT. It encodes CASSLLAGALIRTDTQYF.

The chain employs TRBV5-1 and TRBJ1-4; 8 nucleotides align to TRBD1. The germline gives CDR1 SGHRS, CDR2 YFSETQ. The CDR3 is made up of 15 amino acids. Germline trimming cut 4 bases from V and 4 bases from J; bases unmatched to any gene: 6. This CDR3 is CASSAVTGDNEKLFF. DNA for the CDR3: TGCGCCAGCAGCGCTGTGACAGGGGATAATGAAAAACTGTTTTTT.

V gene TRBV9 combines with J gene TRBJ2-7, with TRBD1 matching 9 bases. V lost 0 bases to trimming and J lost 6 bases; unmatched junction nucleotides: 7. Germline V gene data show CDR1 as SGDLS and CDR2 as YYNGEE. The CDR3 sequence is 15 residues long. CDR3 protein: CASSVVGTGIAEQYF. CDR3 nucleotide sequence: TGTGCCAGCAGCGTAGTGGGGACAGGGATCGCCGAGCAGTACTTC.

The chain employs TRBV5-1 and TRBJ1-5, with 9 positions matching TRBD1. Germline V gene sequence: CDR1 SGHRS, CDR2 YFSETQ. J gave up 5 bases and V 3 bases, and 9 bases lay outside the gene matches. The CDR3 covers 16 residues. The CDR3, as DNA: TGCGCCAGCAGCTGGGGAACAGGGGGCGCGGATCAGCCCCAGCATTTT. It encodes CASSWGTGGADQPQHF.

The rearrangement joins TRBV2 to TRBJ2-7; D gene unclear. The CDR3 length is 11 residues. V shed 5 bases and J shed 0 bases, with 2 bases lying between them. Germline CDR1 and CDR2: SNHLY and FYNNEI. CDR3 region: CASSYSYEQYF. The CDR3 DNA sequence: TGTGCCAGCAGTTACTCCTACGAGCAGTACTTC. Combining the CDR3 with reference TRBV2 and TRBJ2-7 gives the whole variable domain EPEVTQTPSHQVTQMGQEVILRCVPISNHLYFYWYRQILGQKVEFLVSFYNNEISEKSEIFDDQFSVERPDGSNFTLKIRSTKLEDSAMYFCASSYSYEQYFGPGTRLTVT.

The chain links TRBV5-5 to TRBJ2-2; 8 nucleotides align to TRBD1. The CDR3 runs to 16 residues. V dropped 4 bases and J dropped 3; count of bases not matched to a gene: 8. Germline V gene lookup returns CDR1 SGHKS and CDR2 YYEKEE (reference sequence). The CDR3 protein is CASSKPDRADTGELFF. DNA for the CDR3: TGTGCCAGCAGCAAACCGGACAGGGCCGACACCGGGGAGCTGTTTTTT.